This entry lists 10 T cell receptor beta chains sequenced from one sample in a study of OX40 agonist ivuxolimab in advanced cancers. Only in-frame clones appear in the TCRdb table, and some are missing; sequencing was by immunoSEQ multiplex PCR. The repertoire has tens of thousands of clones, around four fifths of them found once; the top ten carry 2.4%. Sequences were derived from CD4+ or CD8+ T cells sorted from blood, sampled in a trial of the OX40 agonist ivuxolimab. Every receptor here comes from an adult with an advanced solid tumor such as melanoma, head and neck, liver or kidney cancer.

This clone was recorded only once. The rearrangement joins TRBV10-3 to TRBJ1-1; a possible D gene is TRBD1 (5 bases). CDR1 and CDR2 from the germline V gene are ENHRY and SYGVKD. CDR3 length: 15 residues. The V and J ends lost 6 bases and 1 base respectively, with 15 bases between them. This CDR3 reads CAIRGGGGANTEAFF. As DNA, the CDR3 is TGTGCCATCAGGGGGGGTGGAGGGGCGAACACTGAAGCTTTCTTT.

The chain joins TRBV6-5 to TRBJ2-7, with TRBD1 matching over 8 bases. V shed 2 bases, J shed 3 bases, and the junction held 6 bases outside the gene matches. Germline values: CDR1 MNHEY, CDR2 SVGAGI. The CDR3 length is 15 residues. CDR3 loop: CASSYKGTGHYEQYF. In DNA, the CDR3 is TGTGCCAGCAGTTACAAAGGGACAGGTCACTACGAGCAGTACTTC.

On this clone itself: Within the sample, other DNA sequences also encode this same CDR3. V is TRBV13 and J is TRBJ2-2, with D unclear. The germline CDR1 and CDR2 sequences are PRHDT and FYEKMQ (reference sequence). V lost 3 bases and J lost 1, with 3 bases in between. This CDR3 contains 13 residues. CDR3 in amino acids: CASSFKNTGELFF. The CDR3 coding sequence is TGTGCCAGCAGCTTCAAGAACACCGGGGAGCTGTTTTTT.

The chain combines TRBV4-3 with TRBJ2-3; D call uncertain. CDR1 LGHNA and CDR2 YSLEER come from the germline V gene. There are 14 residues in the CDR3. V was cut by 1 base and J by 5 bases, with 10 bases left in between. This CDR3 is CASSQVSWGDTQYF. The CDR3 DNA sequence: TGCGCCAGCAGCCAAGTTTCATGGGGAGATACGCAGTATTTT.

V gene TRBV5-4 combines with J gene TRBJ1-4; the match to TRBD1 covers 7 bases. J was trimmed by 7 bases and V by 4 bases; bases with no gene match: 19. Germline V CDR1 and CDR2: SGHNT, YYREEE (reference sequence). The CDR3 sequence is 18 residues long. This CDR3 is CASSPGGRVTGRSEKLFF. Here the CDR3 DNA reads TGTGCCAGCAGCCCTGGAGGTCGGGTGACAGGGCGGAGTGAAAAACTGTTTTTT.

Many counts were recorded for this clone. This chain links TRBV19 with TRBJ2-2, with 8 bases that match TRBD1. The V gene end was trimmed by 5 bases and the J gene end by 5 bases; junction bases not matched to a gene: 4. The CDR3 loop spans 14 amino acids. Germline values: CDR1 LNHDA, CDR2 SQIVND (reference sequence). In nucleotides, the CDR3 is TGTGCCAGTAGTGTTACAGGGGGAACCGGGGAGCTGTTTTTT. It codes for CASSVTGGTGELFF.

This clone was counted a few times. The rearrangement links TRBV9 to TRBJ1-5, with D possibly TRBD1 on 5 matching bases. Trimming stripped 0 bases from V and 2 bases from J, with 12 bases between. Germline values: CDR1 SGDLS, CDR2 YYNGEE. The CDR3 runs to 16 residues. CDR3 sequence reads: CASSVGSGPGNQPQHF. Here the CDR3 DNA reads TGTGCCAGCAGCGTAGGATCGGGGCCCGGCAATCAGCCCCAGCATTTT.

V gene TRBV30 combines with J gene TRBJ1-2; D is possibly TRBD1 (6 bases). This CDR3 contains 12 residues. In germline, CDR1 is GTSNPN, CDR2 SVGIG (reference sequence). Trimming removed 5 bases from V and 2 bases from J, with 9 bases in between. CDR3 amino acids: CAWVTGNYGYTF. CDR3 DNA: TGTGCCTGGGTCACAGGGAACTATGGCTACACCTTC.

The rearrangement joins TRBV7-2 to TRBJ2-7; TRBD1 is a possible D gene (6 bases). CDR3 length: 15 amino acids. With 1 base removed from V and 4 bases from J, the gap between germline ends came to 14 bases. In germline, CDR1 is SGHTA, CDR2 FQGNSA. The CDR3 nucleotides are TGTGCCAGCAGCTTAGGCTCCTCAGGGGTGTACGAGCAGTACTTC. Translation: CASSLGSSGVYEQYF.

A single count supports this clone. Sequence at one end of the junction differs from germline and may be a read error. The J gene is TRBJ2-1, the V gene TRBV7-7; the D gene is possibly TRBD2 (7 bases). This CDR3 is 15 amino acids long. Per the germline V gene, CDR1 is SSHAT and CDR2 is FNYEAQ (reference sequence). DNA of the CDR3: TGTGCTAGCAGCCCCGATAAGAGGGGAGGGGGTGAGCAGTTCTTC. Residues: CASSPDKRGGGEQFF.